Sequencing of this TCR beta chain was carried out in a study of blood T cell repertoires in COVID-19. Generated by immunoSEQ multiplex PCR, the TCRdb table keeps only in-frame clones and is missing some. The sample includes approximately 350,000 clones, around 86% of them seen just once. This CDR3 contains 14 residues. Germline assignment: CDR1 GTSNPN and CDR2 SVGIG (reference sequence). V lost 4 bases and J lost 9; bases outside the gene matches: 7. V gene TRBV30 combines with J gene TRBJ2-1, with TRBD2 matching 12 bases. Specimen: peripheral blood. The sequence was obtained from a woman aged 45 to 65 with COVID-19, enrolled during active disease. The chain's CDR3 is CAWNRLAGAGEQFF. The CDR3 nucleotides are TGTGCCTGGAATCGACTAGCGGGAGCCGGTGAGCAGTTCTTC. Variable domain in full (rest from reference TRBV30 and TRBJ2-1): SQTIHQWPATLVQPVGSPLSLECTVEGTSNPNLYWYRQAAGRGLQLLFYSVGIGQISSEVPQNLSASRPQDRQFILSSKKLLLSDSGFYLCAWNRLAGAGEQFFGPGTRLTVL.